This TCR beta chain was sequenced in a study of early T cells in non-severe SARS-CoV-2 infection. Overall study: Unpaired chains resulted from sequencing bulk RNA of unsorted whole blood.

General study findings and limits: A preference for anti-spike CD8 responses marked VDJdb matching, which missed private and CD4 specificities.

The V gene lost 4 bases and the J gene lost 2 bases, with 12 bases spanning the gap. The CDR3 loop spans 15 amino acids. TCRdb re-called the 5' RACE reads through MiXCR, storing one row per CDR3 protein. This table holds 25,000 to 35,000 distinct CDR3 sequences, 2.9% found once. This clonotype was recorded at least ten times. The target antigen is unknown. What was sequenced was whole blood. The V and J genes are TRBV12-3 or TRBV12-4 and TRBJ1-5; D unclear. The source is an adult who was a healthcare worker with PCR-confirmed SARS-CoV-2 infection or an uninfected control (not recorded which). CDR3 DNA sequence: TGTGCCAGCAGTTCCGGGGTAAAGGGCAATCAGCCCCAGCATTTT. This translates into CASSSGVKGNQPQHF.